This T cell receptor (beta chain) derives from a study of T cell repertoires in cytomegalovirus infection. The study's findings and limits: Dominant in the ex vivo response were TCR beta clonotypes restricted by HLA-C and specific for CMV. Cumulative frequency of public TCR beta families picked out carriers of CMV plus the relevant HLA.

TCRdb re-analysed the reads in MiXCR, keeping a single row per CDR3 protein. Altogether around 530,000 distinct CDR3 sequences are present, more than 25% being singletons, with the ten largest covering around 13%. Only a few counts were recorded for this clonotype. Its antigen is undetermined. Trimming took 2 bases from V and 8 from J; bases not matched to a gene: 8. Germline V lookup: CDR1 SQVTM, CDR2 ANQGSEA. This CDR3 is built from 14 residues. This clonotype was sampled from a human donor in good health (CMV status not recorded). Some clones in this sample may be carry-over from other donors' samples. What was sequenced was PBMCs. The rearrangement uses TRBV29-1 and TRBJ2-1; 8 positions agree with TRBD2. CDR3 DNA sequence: TGCAGCGTTGAATACGGGAGGGCCGAGGATGAGCAGTTCTTC. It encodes CSVEYGRAEDEQFF.